This is a list of T cell receptor beta chains from one sample in a study of post-analysis software for immune sequencing data. TCRdb re-called the PCR reads with MiXCR, one entry per CDR3 protein. Here the sample spans roughly 540,000 distinct CDR3 sequences, 34% being singletons. The sequencing input was blood. The source of these receptors is a girl aged 2-17 years with multiple sclerosis. The CDR3 runs from the conserved cysteine through the conserved F or W. The D gene is left open where the match is weak. Some rows mark clone size as missing; the rest say once, few, many or name a class of expanded clone.

clone size	D gene	V gene	CDR3 length	J gene	CDR3 DNA	CDR3 protein
many	NA	TRBV6-5	14	TRBJ1-2	TGTGCCAGCAGTCCGCGGACAGCTAACTATGGCTACACCTTC	CASSPRTANYGYTF
many	TRBD2	TRBV20-1	13	TRBJ2-7	TGCAGTGCTAGAGATGGGACTAGTGACGAGCAGTACTTC	CSARDGTSDEQYF
NA	NA	TRBV18	15	TRBJ2-3	TGTGCCAGCTCACTCACCGGGCCCAGTGCGGATACGCAGTATTTT	CASSLTGPSADTQYF
NA	NA	TRBV29-1	12	TRBJ1-2	TGCAGCGTTATCGCAGGGATCTATGGCTACACCTTC	CSVIAGIYGYTF
few	NA	TRBV4-1	15	TRBJ1-2	TGCGCCAGCAGCCAAGATCGCTCTCAGTCCTATGGCTACACCTTC	CASSQDRSQSYGYTF
NA	TRBD1	TRBV11-2	14	TRBJ2-1	TGTGCCAGCAGTTATCCCGGGACAGGGTTTGAGCAGTTCTTC	CASSYPGTGFEQFF
NA	NA	TRBV4-1	13	TRBJ2-2	TGCGCCAGCAGAAATGAGAACACCGGGGAGCTGTTTTTT	CASRNENTGELFF
NA	TRBD1	TRBV6-5	15	TRBJ2-3	TGTGCCAGCAGCCACTCCGGGACAGGTACCGATACGCAGTATTTT	CASSHSGTGTDTQYF
NA	TRBD2	TRBV20-1	15	TRBJ2-1	TGCAGTGCGCCCCGACTAGCGGGAGCTAGAAATGAGCAGTTCTTC	CSAPRLAGARNEQFF
few	NA	TRBV6-5	15	TRBJ1-1	TGTGCCAGCAGTTACGGGGGGCTGATGGACACTGAAGCTTTCTTT	CASSYGGLMDTEAFF
NA	NA	TRBV20-1	14	TRBJ1-2	TGCAGTGCTAGGGATTTCCAGGGGTATAATGGCTACACCTTC	CSARDFQGYNGYTF
few	NA	TRBV7-2	16	TRBJ1-2	TGTGCCAGCAGCCTTTCTGCGACAGGTGCAAACTATGGCTACACCTTC	CASSLSATGANYGYTF
few	NA	TRBV5-1	15	TRBJ2-7	TGCGCCAGCAGCTTGGGGGCGTCGGGAATCTACGAGCAGTACTTC	CASSLGASGIYEQYF
few	NA	TRBV20-1	12	TRBJ2-7	TGCAGTGCTAAACGGCCGGCCTACGAGCAGTACTTC	CSAKRPAYEQYF
NA	NA	TRBV10-3	16	TRBJ1-2	TGTGCCATCAAAGGAAGGGACGAGGGGCTTTTCTATGGCTACACCTTC	CAIKGRDEGLFYGYTF
NA	NA	TRBV6-1	12	TRBJ2-2	TGTGCCAGCAGTGAAACCGTCGGGGAGCTGTTTTTT	CASSETVGELFF
NA	NA	TRBV24-1	14	TRBJ2-3	TGTGCCACCAGTGAGGCGGGTCGAACAGATACGCAGTATTTT	CATSEAGRTDTQYF
few	NA	TRBV24-1	12	TRBJ1-2	TGTGCCACCAGTGATTTGCGGGATGGCTACACCTTC	CATSDLRDGYTF
few	TRBD2	TRBV10-3	15	TRBJ2-1	TGTGCCATCAGTGAGATAGCGGGGGGGCCGCGGGAGCAGTTCTTC	CAISEIAGGPREQFF
NA	TRBD2	TRBV19	15	TRBJ2-1	TGTGCCAGTAGTATCAGCCGACTAGCGCGGAATGAGCAGTTCTTC	CASSISRLARNEQFF
NA	TRBD2	TRBV15	18	TRBJ2-1	TGTGCCACCAGCCCTCGGGCGGGGGGTTTGAGCTCCTACAATGAGCAGTTCTTC	CATSPRAGGLSSYNEQFF
NA	TRBD1	TRBV20-1	12	TRBJ2-7	TGCAGTGTCGCCAGGGGGTCCTACGAGCAGTACTTC	CSVARGSYEQYF
NA	NA	TRBV20-1	13	TRBJ2-5	TGCAGTCCTATCGACAGGTCCGGAGAGACCCAGTACTTC	CSPIDRSGETQYF